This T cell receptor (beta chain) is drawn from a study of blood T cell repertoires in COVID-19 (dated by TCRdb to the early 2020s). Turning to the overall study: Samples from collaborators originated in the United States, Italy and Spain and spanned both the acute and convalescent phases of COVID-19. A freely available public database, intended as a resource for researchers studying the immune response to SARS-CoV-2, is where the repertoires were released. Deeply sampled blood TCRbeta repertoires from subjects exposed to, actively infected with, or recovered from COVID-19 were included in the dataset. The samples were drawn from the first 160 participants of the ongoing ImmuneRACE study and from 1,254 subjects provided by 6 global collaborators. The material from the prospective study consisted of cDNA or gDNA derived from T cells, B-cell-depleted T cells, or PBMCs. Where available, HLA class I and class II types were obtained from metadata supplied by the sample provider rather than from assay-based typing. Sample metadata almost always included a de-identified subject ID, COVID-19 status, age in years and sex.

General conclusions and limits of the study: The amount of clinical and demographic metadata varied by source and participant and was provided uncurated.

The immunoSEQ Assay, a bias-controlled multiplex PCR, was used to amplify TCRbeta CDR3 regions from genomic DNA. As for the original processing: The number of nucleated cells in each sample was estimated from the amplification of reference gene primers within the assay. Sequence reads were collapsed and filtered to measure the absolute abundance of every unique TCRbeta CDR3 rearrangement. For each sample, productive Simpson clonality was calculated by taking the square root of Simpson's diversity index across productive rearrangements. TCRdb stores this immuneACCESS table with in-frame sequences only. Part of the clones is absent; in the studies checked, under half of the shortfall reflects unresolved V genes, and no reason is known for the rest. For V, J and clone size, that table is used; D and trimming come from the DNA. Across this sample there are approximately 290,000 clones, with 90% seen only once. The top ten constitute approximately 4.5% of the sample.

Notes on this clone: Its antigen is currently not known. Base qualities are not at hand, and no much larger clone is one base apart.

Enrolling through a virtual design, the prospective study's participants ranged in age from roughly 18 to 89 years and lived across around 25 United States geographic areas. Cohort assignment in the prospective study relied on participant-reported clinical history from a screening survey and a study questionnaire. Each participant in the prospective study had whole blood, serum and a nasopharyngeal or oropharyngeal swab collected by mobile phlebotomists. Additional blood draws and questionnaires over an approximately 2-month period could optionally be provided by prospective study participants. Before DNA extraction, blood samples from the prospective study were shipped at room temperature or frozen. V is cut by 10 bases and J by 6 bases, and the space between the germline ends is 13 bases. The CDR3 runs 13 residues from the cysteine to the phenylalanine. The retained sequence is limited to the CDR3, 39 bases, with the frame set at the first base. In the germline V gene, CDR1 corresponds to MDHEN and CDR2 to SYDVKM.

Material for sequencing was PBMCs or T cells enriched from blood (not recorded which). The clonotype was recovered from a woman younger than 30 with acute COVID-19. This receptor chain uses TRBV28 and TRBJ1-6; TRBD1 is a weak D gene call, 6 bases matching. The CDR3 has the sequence CANRASSNSPLHF. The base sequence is TGTGCCAACAGGGCTAGTAGTAATTCACCCCTCCACTTT.